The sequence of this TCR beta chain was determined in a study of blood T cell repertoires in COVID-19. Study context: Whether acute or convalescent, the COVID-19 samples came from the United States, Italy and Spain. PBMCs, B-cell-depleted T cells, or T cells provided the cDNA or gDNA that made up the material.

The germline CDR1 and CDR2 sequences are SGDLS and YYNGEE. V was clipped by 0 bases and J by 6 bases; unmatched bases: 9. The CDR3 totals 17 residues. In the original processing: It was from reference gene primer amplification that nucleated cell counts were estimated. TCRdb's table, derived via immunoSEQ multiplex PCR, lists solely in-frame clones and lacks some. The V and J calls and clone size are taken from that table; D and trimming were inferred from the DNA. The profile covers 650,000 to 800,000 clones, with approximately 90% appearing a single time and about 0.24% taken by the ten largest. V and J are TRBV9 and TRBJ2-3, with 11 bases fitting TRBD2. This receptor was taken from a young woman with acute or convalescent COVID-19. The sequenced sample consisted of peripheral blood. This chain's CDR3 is CASSVAGLAGGRDTQYF. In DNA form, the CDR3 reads TGTGCCAGCAGCGTAGCAGGGCTAGCGGGGGGAAGGGATACGCAGTATTTT. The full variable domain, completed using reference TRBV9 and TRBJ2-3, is DSGVTQTPKHLITATGQRVTLRCSPRSGDLSVYWYQQSLDQGLQFLIQYYNGEERAKGNILERFSAQQFPDLHSELNLSSLELGDSALYFCASSVAGLAGGRDTQYFGPGTRLTVL.